Presented here are 6 T cell receptor beta chains from one specimen sequenced in a study of PD-1 blockade in mismatch repair-deficient tumors. Sequenced by immunoSEQ multiplex PCR; TCRdb stores in-frame clones only, minus some. The table has tens of thousands of clones, roughly 80% seen once. Sequenced material: peripheral blood, taken 12 weeks after starting pembrolizumab. The receptors stem from an adult with mismatch repair-deficient cancer.

The V call is TRBV7-9, the J call TRBJ2-5; a weak D match, TRBD2 (6 bases). This CDR3 has 15 residues. Germline lookup yields CDR1 SEHNR and CDR2 FQNEAQ (reference sequence). Trimming pared 2 bases from V and 5 bases from J, leaving 15 bases between. CDR3 DNA sequence: TGTGCCAGCAGCTTACCCCCCGGGAGAGAGGAGACCCAGTACTTC. Amino acid sequence: CASSLPPGREETQYF.

The chain recombines TRBV4-1 with TRBJ1-1; tentative D call: TRBD1 (6 bases). This CDR3 comprises 14 residues. Per germline, CDR1 MGHRA and CDR2 YSYEKL. V lost 0 bases and J 5 bases, leaving 10 bases between the germline ends. The CDR3 bases are TGCGCCAGCAGCCAAGAAGGGGGGAGTACTGAAGCTTTCTTT. Encoded protein: CASSQEGGSTEAFF.

The gene calls are TRBV18 and TRBJ1-2, with D perhaps matching TRBD1 (5 bases). This CDR3 comprises 15 residues. Between the trimmed V and J ends, which lost 0 bases and 6 bases, there was a span of 14 bases. The germline CDR1 and CDR2 sequences are KGHSH and LQKENI. CDR3 DNA sequence: TGTGCCAGCTCACCACCGCAGGGTTACTATGATGGCTACACCTTC. It is translated as CASSPPQGYYDGYTF.

There are a few counts of this clone. The CDR3, as DNA: TGCAGCGTAGGGACGGGGAGGGAGCTGTTTTTT. This codes for CSVGTGRELFF. This chain uses TRBV29-1 with TRBJ2-2; D may be TRBD1 or TRBD2 (5 bases each). V lost 6 bases and J lost 9, with 11 bases in between. Germline CDR1 is SQVTM and CDR2 is ANQGSEA. The CDR3 contains 11 residues.

This clone was found once. V gene TRBV7-9 combines with J gene TRBJ1-1, with 8 bases lining up with TRBD1. Germline V gives CDR1 SEHNR, CDR2 FQNEAQ (reference sequence). This CDR3 region has 15 residues. With V trimmed by 5 bases and J by 2 bases, 7 bases remained unmatched. CDR3 amino acids: CASSPSGQVNTEAFF. CDR3 nucleotide sequence: TGTGCCAGCAGCCCGTCGGGACAGGTAAACACTGAAGCTTTCTTT.

This clone was detected a few times. The chain combines TRBV19 with TRBJ2-7; D gene ambiguous. V was cut by 4 bases and J by 2 bases, with 15 bases left in between. Per the germline V gene, CDR1 is LNHDA and CDR2 is SQIVND (reference sequence). This CDR3 spans 15 amino acids. The CDR3: CASSTGEWVTYEQYF. CDR3 DNA sequence: TGTGCCAGTAGTACCGGCGAGTGGGTAACCTACGAGCAGTACTTC.